This T cell receptor beta chain was captured by sequencing in a study of identical twins. This clonotype has a handful of counts. Its antigen remains unidentified. Study-wide findings and caveats: There is a chance that invariant MAIT and iNKT cells partially muddied zero-insertion analyses. Findings came from cross-sectional statistics, without long-term follow-up of donors.

The authors used template switching to add a universal primer site and gave cDNA unique molecular identifiers. TCRdb re-derived calls from the 5' RACE reads in MiXCR, one entry per CDR3 protein. The sample yields about 920,000 distinct CDR3 sequences, about 12% seen once. The sample was also reused in another study, on yellow fever vaccine responses in identical twins.

The sequenced sample consisted of PBMCs. The TCR comes from a woman under 30 in good health.

In nucleotides, the CDR3 is TGTGCCAGCAGCTTAGGACAGGCCCCGTACAATGAGCAGTTCTTC. It translates to CASSLGQAPYNEQFF. The V call is TRBV7-9, the J call TRBJ2-1; tentative D call: TRBD1 (6 bases). The CDR3 sequence is 15 residues long. Deletions cut 1 base from V and 4 bases from J, with 11 bases between. Germline V lookup: CDR1 SEHNR, CDR2 FQNEAQ (reference sequence).